The present TCR beta chain was sequenced within a study of tumor-infiltrating lymphocytes in oesophageal squamous cell carcinoma. For this clonotype: Since the CDR3 does not end with the conserved phenylalanine or tryptophan, this likely comes from a read error. The DNA is omitted, as the CDR3 cannot be located on it reliably, and the CDR3 follows TCRdb's listing.

The CDR3 is made up of 18 amino acids, end residues included. Germline CDR1 SGHVS, CDR2 FNYEAQ. TCRdb called the PCR reads again in MiXCR, with one record for every CDR3 protein. The repertoire has about 14,000 distinct CDR3 sequences, roughly 47% of them found once; the top ten carry around 44%. V gene TRBV7-6 combines with J gene TRBJ2-3; the tabulated D call, TRBD2, remains unverified against the DNA. This clonotype originated in a male donor with esophageal squamous cell carcinoma. Sequencing used blood. The CDR3 reads CASSSTSESSYNEQFFGP.